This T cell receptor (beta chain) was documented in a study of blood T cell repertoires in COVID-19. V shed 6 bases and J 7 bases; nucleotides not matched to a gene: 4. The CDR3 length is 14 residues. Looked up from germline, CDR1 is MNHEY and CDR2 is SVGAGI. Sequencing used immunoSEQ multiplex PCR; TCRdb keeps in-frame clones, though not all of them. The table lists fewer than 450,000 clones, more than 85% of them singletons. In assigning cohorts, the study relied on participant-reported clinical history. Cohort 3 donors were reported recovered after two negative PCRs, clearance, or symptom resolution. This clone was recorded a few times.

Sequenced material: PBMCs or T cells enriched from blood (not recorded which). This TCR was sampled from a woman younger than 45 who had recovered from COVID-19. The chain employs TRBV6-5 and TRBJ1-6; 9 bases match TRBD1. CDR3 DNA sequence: TGTGCCAGCAGGCCCGGGACAGGGAATTCACCCCTCCACTTT. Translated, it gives CASRPGTGNSPLHF.